This TCR beta chain is drawn from a study of T-cell memory formation after mild COVID-19. Study overall: Most TCR clusters belonged to a single donor.

Worth noting for this clonotype: The antigen is not known.

The CDR3 is 17 amino acids. The V end lost 6 bases, the J end lost 4 bases, and 22 bases lay between the germline ends. Germline-derived CDR1 and CDR2 are MGHDK and SYGVNS. Regarding the study as a whole: Confirmation was lacking for SARS-CoV-2 specificity of second-wave clones that peaked on day 37. There was a balanced CD4/CD8 profile in clones contracting day 15 to 85, and later expanders leaned CD4+.

The 5'RACE method, run with constant-segment primers, produced TCR alpha and TCR beta cDNA libraries (carrying sample barcodes and UMIs). Each CDR3 protein gets one entry after TCRdb re-called the 5' RACE reads with MiXCR. The sample has roughly 310,000 distinct CDR3 sequences, roughly 15% seen once; the top ten hold under 25%. The chain has TRBV25-1 and TRBJ1-5; maybe TRBD1 (5 bases). The sequence was collected from a man aged 18 to 29 who had mild COVID-19 (a few samples of this study predate the infection). Cell type and time point are not known. The sample comprised PBMCs or a T cell subset sorted from them (not recorded which). The CDR3 DNA reads TGTGCCAGCAGGGGAGGGGATTCTGCCTCTTTTAATCAGCCCCAGCATTTT. This encodes CASRGGDSASFNQPQHF.